One sample yielded the 3 T cell receptor beta chains listed below, sequenced in a study of T cell changes during pregnancy in multiple sclerosis. Only in-frame clones appear in the TCRdb table, and some are missing; sequencing was by immunoSEQ multiplex PCR. Among about 24,000 clones listed, 70% to 90% were seen once. The material was CD8+ T cells from peripheral blood mononuclear cells, obtained in the first trimester of pregnancy. All receptors come from a female donor in good health, enrolled as a control in a pregnancy study.

The chain carries TRBV4-3 and TRBJ1-2; 7 bases are shared with TRBD1. CDR3 size: 14 residues. The J segment lost 8 bases and the V segment lost 0 bases, leaving 6 bases of the junction unmatched. Germline V CDR1 and CDR2: LGHNA, YSLEER. The CDR3 region is CASSQDEGARGYTF. The CDR3 nucleotides are TGCGCCAGCAGCCAAGATGAGGGGGCGCGGGGCTACACCTTC.

V gene TRBV7-9 combines with J gene TRBJ1-2; TRBD1 matches 7 bases. This CDR3 is 15 amino acids long. Losses at the gene ends were 1 base for V and 6 bases for J; bases not matched to a gene: 8. Germline V lookup: CDR1 SEHNR, CDR2 FQNEAQ (reference sequence). The chain's CDR3 is CASSLEQQGLDGYTF. CDR3 sequence (DNA): TGTGCCAGCAGCTTAGAGCAACAGGGGCTCGATGGCTACACCTTC.

The V gene is TRBV5-6, the J gene TRBJ2-7; D might be TRBD2 (6 bases). Per germline, CDR1 SGHDT and CDR2 YYEEEE. There are 12 residues in the CDR3. The germline V and J ends were trimmed by 7 bases and 4 bases, with 12 bases remaining between them. CDR3 in amino acids: CASRGGDYEQYF. The CDR3 DNA reads as TGTGCCAGCCGGGGCGGGGATTACGAGCAGTACTTC.